These 22 T cell receptor beta chains were sequenced from one sample in a study of T cell responses to AZD1222 COVID-19 vaccine. The data were produced by immunoSEQ multiplex PCR, yet TCRdb's version contains in-frame clones alone and is incomplete. The table shows 200,000 or so clones, with approximately 91% occurring only once. The sample in question was peripheral blood, obtained on day 0 of AZD1222 vaccination. These receptors all stem from an adult in good health.

This chain joins TRBV2 and TRBJ1-1; D is undetermined. The CDR3 length is 13 residues. V was shortened by 8 bases and J by 0 bases, with 10 bases between the two germline ends. CDR1 and CDR2 from the germline V gene are SNHLY and FYNNEI. The chain's CDR3 is CASRGNMNTEAFF. The CDR3 DNA reads TGTGCCAGCCGCGGGAACATGAACACTGAAGCTTTCTTT.

This chain connects TRBV11-2 to TRBJ1-3; D gene uncertain. Trimming shortened V by 7 bases and J by 2 bases, and 9 bases separated the two germline ends. This CDR3 contains 13 residues. CDR1 and CDR2 (germline): SGHAT, FQNNGV. The CDR3 loop reads CASKHQAGNTIYF. The CDR3 bases are TGTGCCAGCAAACATCAGGCTGGAAACACCATATATTTT.

The V and J genes are TRBV7-8 and TRBJ1-5, with TRBD1 matching over 7 bases. CDR1 is SGHVS, CDR2 FQNEAQ, per germline. CDR3 length: 15 amino acids. The J segment lost 5 bases and the V segment lost 3 bases, leaving 7 bases of the junction unmatched. The CDR3 coding sequence is TGTGCCAGCAGCTTCGGCTTTCAGGGGGATCAGCCCCAGCATTTT. Translation gives CASSFGFQGDQPQHF.

This clone has only one observation. This chain joins TRBV7-2 and TRBJ2-2; D is ambiguous. Germline assignment: CDR1 SGHTA and CDR2 FQGNSA. Trimming took off 5 bases at V and 3 bases at J, with 16 bases between the two ends. The CDR3 runs 16 residues. The CDR3 loop reads CASSGLGALDTGELFF. The CDR3 bases are TGTGCCAGCAGCGGTTTAGGAGCCCTAGACACCGGGGAGCTGTTTTTT.

The V and J genes are TRBV27 and TRBJ2-3, with TRBD2 matching 8 bases. The CDR3 spans 16 residues. The V gene's germline CDR1 is MNHEY and CDR2 SMNVEV (reference sequence). The V and J ends lost 6 bases and 2 bases, in that order; junction bases with no gene match: 10. The CDR3 DNA reads TGTGCCAGCAGAGACTGGTTAGCGGGGTCCACAGATACGCAGTATTTT. It encodes CASRDWLAGSTDTQYF.

The rearrangement uses TRBV5-1 and TRBJ1-1, with 7 bases fitting TRBD1. The CDR3 covers 14 residues. V dropped 2 bases and J dropped 0; count of bases not matched to a gene: 1. Germline V lookup: CDR1 SGHRS, CDR2 YFSETQ. CDR3: CASSLTGVNTEAFF. The CDR3 DNA reads as TGCGCCAGCAGCTTAACAGGGGTGAACACTGAAGCTTTCTTT.

The J gene is TRBJ1-4, the V gene TRBV29-1; D gene uncertain. Germline loops: CDR1 SQVTM, CDR2 ANQGSEA. This CDR3 has 11 residues. Trimming took off 4 bases at V and 8 bases at J, with 8 bases between the two ends. The CDR3 DNA is TGCAGCGTTGGGCTCAACGAAAAACTGTTTTTT. Amino acids: CSVGLNEKLFF.

This clone occurred a few times. The rearrangement links TRBV6-6 to TRBJ1-3; D might be TRBD1 (5 bases). The CDR3 is 15 amino acids. Germline CDR1 MNHNY, CDR2 SVGAGI (reference sequence). Trimming took 5 bases from V and 0 from J, leaving 11 bases between them. Here the CDR3 reads CASSDGHNSGNTIYF. Written as DNA, the CDR3 is TGTGCCAGCAGTGACGGACACAACTCTGGAAACACCATATATTTT.

The chain recombines TRBV3-1 (or the pseudogene TRBV3-2) with TRBJ1-3; D is unresolved. The V end lost 3 bases, the J end lost 4 bases, and 16 bases lay between the germline ends. The CDR3 consists of 16 residues. Germline V gene lookup returns CDR1 LGHDT and CDR2 YNNKEL (reference sequence). CDR3 region: CASSHKRPTHGNTIYF. CDR3 bases: TGTGCCAGCAGCCACAAAAGGCCCACCCACGGAAACACCATATATTTT.

V is TRBV12-5 and J is TRBJ2-5; TRBD2 matches at 7 bases. Germline V gene data show CDR1 as LGHNT and CDR2 as FRNRAP. V lost 2 bases, J lost 1 base, and 1 base stayed unmatched. The CDR3 extends over 14 amino acids. CDR3: CASGLSGIQETQYF. The CDR3 DNA is TGTGCTAGTGGTTTGAGCGGGATCCAAGAGACCCAGTACTTC.

The table lists this clone with a count of one. The chain is built from TRBV12-5 and TRBJ1-3, with no clear D. Trimming removed 7 bases from V and 0 bases from J, with 19 bases in between. The CDR3 sequence is 17 residues long. Germline CDR1 reads LGHNT; CDR2 reads FRNRAP. This chain's CDR3 is CASVGFPAGFSGNTIYF. The CDR3 DNA reads TGTGCTAGTGTGGGATTCCCGGCAGGCTTCTCTGGAAACACCATATATTTT.

This clone was detected only a few times. V is TRBV9 and J is TRBJ2-1; tentatively, D is TRBD2 (6 bases). CDR3 length: 15 amino acids. Germline CDR1 SGDLS, CDR2 YYNGEE. V was trimmed by 3 bases and J by 8 bases, leaving 18 bases between them. CDR3 in amino acids: CASSALGAGSHEQFF. The CDR3 DNA is TGTGCCAGCAGCGCCCTAGGGGCGGGATCCCATGAGCAGTTCTTC. The whole variable domain, remainder taken from reference TRBV9 and TRBJ2-1, is DSGVTQTPKHLITATGQRVTLRCSPRSGDLSVYWYQQSLDQGLQFLIQYYNGEERAKGNILERFSAQQFPDLHSELNLSSLELGDSALYFCASSALGAGSHEQFFGPGTRLTVL.

This clone was found a few times. The chain uses TRBV4-1 and TRBJ1-1; D call uncertain. V was cut by 2 bases and J by 0 bases, with 16 bases left in between. CDR3 size: 17 residues. Germline CDR1 and CDR2: MGHRA and YSYEKL. In nucleotides, the CDR3 is TGCGCCAGCAGCCAACGGACCCTGGGTCAGATGAACACTGAAGCTTTCTTT. Translating it yields CASSQRTLGQMNTEAFF.

This sequence joins TRBV5-1 and TRBJ1-4, with TRBD1 matching 10 bases. J was trimmed by 5 bases and V by 4 bases; bases with no gene match: 2. This CDR3 comprises 14 residues. Germline CDR1 is SGHRS and CDR2 is YFSETQ. The CDR3 loop reads CASSRTGGNEKLFF. CDR3 nucleotides: TGCGCCAGCAGCCGGACAGGGGGGAATGAAAAACTGTTTTTT.

This clone was picked up a small number of times. The chain is built from TRBV15 and TRBJ2-5, with 9 bases lining up with TRBD1. This CDR3 has 15 amino acids. The germline CDR1 and CDR2 sequences are LNHNV and YYDKDF (reference sequence). V trimming: 3 bases; J trimming: 4 bases; junction bases outside the gene matches: 6. In DNA, the CDR3 is TGTGCCACCAGCAGTTGGACAGGGGAGGGAGAGACCCAGTACTTC. Translated: CATSSWTGEGETQYF.

The V gene is TRBV14, the J gene TRBJ1-2; D not resolved. V was clipped by 0 bases and J by 4 bases, with 12 bases between them. Germline V CDR1 and CDR2: SGHDN, FVKESK. This CDR3 has 15 amino acids. CDR3 nucleotides: TGTGCCAGCAGCCAAGATTTAGAGGGAATCTATGGCTACACCTTC. This encodes CASSQDLEGIYGYTF.

This clone has a single count. The chain uses TRBV5-1 and TRBJ1-5, with D possibly matching TRBD1 (6 bases). The CDR3 totals 15 residues. V lost 0 bases and J lost 2, with 9 bases in between. Germline CDR1 is SGHRS and CDR2 is YFSETQ. CDR3 in amino acids: CASSLVPGGNQPQHF. As DNA, the CDR3 is TGCGCCAGCAGCTTGGTCCCAGGGGGCAATCAGCCCCAGCATTTT.

The chain has TRBV5-4 and TRBJ1-2; 7 positions agree with TRBD1. The CDR3 totals 14 residues. The V segment lost 4 bases and the J segment 4 bases; nucleotides outside the gene matches: 7. Germline loops: CDR1 SGHNT, CDR2 YYREEE (reference sequence). The CDR3 coding sequence is TGTGCCAGCAGCCCCAACAGGGGCAGCTATGGCTACACCTTC. Translated, it gives CASSPNRGSYGYTF.

The chain has TRBV7-4 and TRBJ2-7; TRBD1 aligns across 7 bases. Trimming removed 4 bases from V and 3 bases from J; junction bases left unmatched: 15. The CDR3 covers 17 residues. The germline V gene has CDR1 SGHVT and CDR2 SQSDAQ. CDR3 loop: CASSSGVRLTGNYEQYF. CDR3 sequence (DNA): TGTGCCAGCAGCTCCGGGGTTCGCTTGACAGGGAACTACGAGCAGTACTTC.

The chain joins TRBV24-1 to TRBJ2-7; D might be TRBD2 (6 bases). CDR1 is KGHDR and CDR2 is SFDVKD in the germline V gene. This CDR3 has 17 amino acids. The V gene lost 12 bases and the J gene lost 2 bases, with 28 bases spanning the gap. In DNA, the CDR3 is TGTGCCGCTAAAGGGTTGGAGGGCGTGACTCTTACCTACGAGCAGTACTTC. Translating it yields CAAKGLEGVTLTYEQYF.

The gene calls are TRBV7-9 and TRBJ2-7; 9 bases match TRBD1. CDR1 SEHNR and CDR2 FQNEAQ come from the germline V gene (reference sequence). The CDR3 consists of 15 residues. V lost 5 bases to trimming and J lost 3 bases; unmatched junction nucleotides: 8. The CDR3 spells CASSPRQGERYEQYF. CDR3 nucleotide sequence: TGTGCCAGCAGCCCGAGACAGGGGGAACGCTACGAGCAGTACTTC.

This chain uses TRBV9 with TRBJ2-1, with TRBD1 as a possible D gene (6 bases). The CDR3 is 18 amino acids. Per germline, CDR1 SGDLS and CDR2 YYNGEE. V lost 0 bases and J lost 3, with 19 bases in between. CDR3 protein: CASSVGTAGGSSYNEQFF. In nucleotides, the CDR3 is TGTGCCAGCAGCGTAGGGACAGCCGGCGGCTCGAGCTACAATGAGCAGTTCTTC.